The 21 T cell receptor beta chains listed next were all sequenced from one sample in a study of long-term antiretroviral therapy in people with HIV. With survey level as its setting, the immunoSEQ assay was v3.0. Produced via immunoSEQ multiplex PCR; TCRdb's table is partial and in-frame only. The data hold tens of thousands of clones, with around 80% observed a single time. Material: unsorted PBMCs, obtained 0.5 years after starting antiretroviral therapy. These receptors were taken from a man between 18 and 35 years old with HIV.

This clone appeared a single time. The chain couples TRBV5-1 to TRBJ2-5, with D perhaps matching TRBD1 (5 bases). V dropped 3 bases and J dropped 5 bases, with 17 bases sitting between them. CDR1 is SGHRS and CDR2 is YFSETQ in the germline V gene. The CDR3 loop spans 15 amino acids. For the CDR3, the DNA is TGCGCCAGCAGCTCTTCCGGCGCCCCAGGGGAGACCCAGTACTTC. Protein product: CASSSSGAPGETQYF.

V usage is TRBV29-1 and J usage is TRBJ2-1; 10 nucleotides line up with TRBD2. CDR1 and CDR2 from the germline V gene are SQVTM and ANQGSEA. There are 14 residues in the CDR3. V lost 6 bases, J lost 4 bases, and 6 bases stayed unmatched. Written as DNA, the CDR3 is TGCAGCGTCCTACTAGCGGGGAATTACAATGAGCAGTTCTTC. It encodes CSVLLAGNYNEQFF.

The V gene is TRBV7-2, the J gene TRBJ2-3; D remains ambiguous. The V and J ends lost 6 bases and 2 bases respectively, with 3 bases between them. The CDR3 is 11 amino acids. The germline V gene encodes CDR1 SGHTA and CDR2 FQGNSA. The CDR3 sequence: CASRYTDTQYF. DNA of the CDR3: TGTGCCAGCAGATACACAGATACGCAGTATTTT.

This clone was seen a handful of times. The chain has TRBV18 and TRBJ1-4; 9 bases map to TRBD1. Per the germline V gene, CDR1 is KGHSH and CDR2 is LQKENI. The CDR3 consists of 17 residues. With V trimmed by 1 base and J by 7 bases, 10 bases remained unmatched. In DNA form, the CDR3 reads TGTGCCAGCTCACCACTACAGGGGGCGCCGGTCGGTGAAAAACTGTTTTTT. Residues: CASSPLQGAPVGEKLFF.

This clone was detected once. J is TRBJ1-2 and V is TRBV5-1, with D possibly being TRBD1 (6 bases). The V gene lost 4 bases and the J gene lost 7 bases, with 20 bases spanning the gap. The V gene's germline CDR1 is SGHRS and CDR2 YFSETQ. The CDR3 covers 15 residues. The CDR3 loop is CASSPGQNRKSGYTF. In DNA form, the CDR3 reads TGCGCCAGCAGCCCAGGACAGAATCGAAAGTCTGGCTACACCTTC.

The rearrangement links TRBV27 to TRBJ1-1; no reliable D call. This CDR3 comprises 12 residues. Trimming shortened V by 4 bases and J by 1 base, and 4 bases separated the two germline ends. The germline V gene has CDR1 MNHEY and CDR2 SMNVEV (reference sequence). The CDR3 DNA reads as TGTGCCAGCAGTTCGGGGAACACTGAAGCTTTCTTT. Translation: CASSSGNTEAFF.

The genes are TRBV10-3 and TRBJ2-6, with D possibly matching TRBD2 (6 bases). V was trimmed by 6 bases and J by 2 bases, leaving 14 bases between them. The length of the CDR3 is 16 residues. The germline CDR1 and CDR2 sequences are ENHRY and SYGVKD. CDR3 nucleotides: TGTGCCATCAGCCCCGGGGGAGTTGCTGGGGCCAACGTCCTGACTTTC. Translation: CAISPGGVAGANVLTF.

V usage is TRBV7-2 and J usage is TRBJ1-5; the D is unclear. CDR3 length: 13 residues. Germline V CDR1 and CDR2: SGHTA, FQGNSA. The germline V and J ends were trimmed by 3 bases and 5 bases, with 8 bases remaining between them. This CDR3 reads CASSFEGYQPQHF. The CDR3 bases are TGTGCCAGCAGCTTTGAAGGATATCAGCCCCAGCATTTT.

The rearrangement joins TRBV5-6 to TRBJ1-2, with TRBD1 as a possible D gene (5 bases). Germline loops: CDR1 SGHDT, CDR2 YYEEEE. V lost 1 base, J lost 4 bases, and 17 bases lay in between. The CDR3 contains 16 residues. CDR3 nucleotides: TGTGCCAGCAGCTTGAGGGCGGGGGAAAGTCTCTATGGCTACACCTTC. It codes for CASSLRAGESLYGYTF.

V and J are TRBV18 and TRBJ2-7; 8 positions match TRBD2. CDR3 length equals 13 residues. J gave up 4 bases and V 8 bases, and 7 bases lay outside the gene matches. The V gene's germline CDR1 is KGHSH and CDR2 LQKENI. In DNA, the CDR3 is TGTGCCAGCGCCCGGACTAGCAGTTACGAGCAGTACTTC. Its protein is CASARTSSYEQYF.

The chain carries TRBV30 and TRBJ1-4; no clear D gene. The CDR3 sequence is 12 residues long. V was cut by 2 bases and J by 7 bases, with 8 bases left in between. Germline V CDR1 and CDR2: GTSNPN, SVGIG (reference sequence). CDR3 region: CAWSFAGEKLFF. Here the CDR3 DNA reads TGTGCCTGGAGTTTTGCAGGTGAAAAACTGTTTTTT. Looking up the rest from reference TRBV30 and TRBJ1-4 gives the full variable domain: SQTIHQWPATLVQPVGSPLSLECTVEGTSNPNLYWYRQAAGRGLQLLFYSVGIGQISSEVPQNLSASRPQDRQFILSSKKLLLSDSGFYLCAWSFAGEKLFFGSGTQLSVL.

The chain uses TRBV5-1 and TRBJ2-2; D remains ambiguous. Germline CDR1 is SGHRS and CDR2 is YFSETQ. V shed 1 base and J shed 3 bases, with 10 bases lying between them. This CDR3 has 15 amino acids. The CDR3 bases are TGCGCCAGCAGCTTGCATGGTTTAGACACCGGGGAGCTGTTTTTT. It encodes CASSLHGLDTGELFF.

In this sample, this clone turned up once. V gene TRBV5-5 combines with J gene TRBJ1-5, with a weak D call TRBD1 (6 bases). Between the trimmed V and J ends, which lost 5 bases and 7 bases, there was a span of 19 bases. Per germline, CDR1 SGHKS and CDR2 YYEKEE (reference sequence). The length of the CDR3 is 15 residues. CDR3 nucleotides: TGTGCCAGCAGTCCCCAAGGGGGTCAGGGCCAGCCCCAGCATTTT. Translated: CASSPQGGQGQPQHF.

The V and J genes are TRBV15 and TRBJ1-3; no clear D. The CDR3 extends over 16 amino acids. Germline V CDR1 and CDR2: LNHNV, YYDKDF (reference sequence). Trimming stripped 0 bases from V and 2 bases from J, with 11 bases between. CDR3 region: CATSREVRRTGNTIYF. The CDR3, as DNA: TGTGCCACCAGCAGAGAAGTCAGAAGGACTGGAAACACCATATATTTT.

This clone was picked up one time. This chain links TRBV30 with TRBJ1-5; no reliable D call. In germline, CDR1 is GTSNPN, CDR2 SVGIG (reference sequence). V was pared by 5 bases and J by 4 bases, with 12 bases between. CDR3 length: 13 amino acids. This CDR3 is CAWGNVGNQPQHF. DNA of the CDR3: TGTGCCTGGGGGAACGTGGGAAATCAGCCCCAGCATTTT.

The gene calls are TRBV7-2 and TRBJ1-1, with 7 positions matching TRBD1. V gave up 5 bases and J gave up 1 base; unmatched junction bases: 7. The CDR3 spans 15 residues. Germline CDR1 reads SGHTA; CDR2 reads FQGNSA. CDR3 in amino acids: CASSPQGGPNTEAFF. As DNA, the CDR3 is TGTGCCAGCAGCCCTCAGGGGGGCCCGAACACTGAAGCTTTCTTT.

J is TRBJ2-2 and V is TRBV4-1; unclear D gene. The CDR3 extends over 17 amino acids. V was pared by 8 bases and J by 0 bases, with 19 bases between. The germline V gene has CDR1 MGHRA and CDR2 YSYEKL. CDR3 sequence reads: CASQPIGRRPNTGELFF. The CDR3 bases are TGCGCCAGCCAACCAATAGGTCGGAGACCGAACACCGGGGAGCTGTTTTTT.

This chain links TRBV5-6 with TRBJ2-1, with D maybe TRBD2 (5 bases). The CDR3 loop spans 13 amino acids. V gave up 0 bases and J gave up 6 bases, with 7 bases separating them. The germline gives CDR1 SGHDT, CDR2 YYEEEE. CDR3 loop: CASSLAAGNEQFF. The CDR3 bases are TGTGCCAGCAGCTTGGCCGCGGGCAATGAGCAGTTCTTC.

This rearrangement joins TRBV7-2 to TRBJ2-3, with a weak D call TRBD2 (6 bases). Looked up from germline, CDR1 is SGHTA and CDR2 is FQGNSA. The CDR3 spans 14 residues. The V end lost 1 base, the J end lost 2 bases, and 7 bases lay between the germline ends. Here the CDR3 reads CASSLVRDTDTQYF. The CDR3 region has the DNA TGTGCCAGCAGCTTAGTGCGGGACACAGATACGCAGTATTTT.

Turning to this clone: The germline gene is not matched at one end of the junction; a read error may be the cause. J is TRBJ2-2 and V is TRBV10-1, with D maybe TRBD1 (5 bases). Germline lookup yields CDR1 WNHNN and CDR2 SYGVQD (reference sequence). The CDR3 is 14 residues long. CDR3 DNA sequence: TGCGCCAGCAGTGAGTCGCAGGGCACCGGCGAGCTGTTTTTT. Its translation is CASSESQGTGELFF.

The V call is TRBV9, the J call TRBJ2-2; D possibly corresponds to TRBD1 (6 bases). The V gene lost 0 bases and the J gene lost 1 base, with 16 bases spanning the gap. Germline loops: CDR1 SGDLS, CDR2 YYNGEE. This CDR3 has 18 amino acids. CDR3 protein: CASSVGIGTTGNTGELFF. In DNA, the CDR3 is TGTGCCAGCAGCGTAGGGATAGGGACGACAGGGAACACCGGGGAGCTGTTTTTT.